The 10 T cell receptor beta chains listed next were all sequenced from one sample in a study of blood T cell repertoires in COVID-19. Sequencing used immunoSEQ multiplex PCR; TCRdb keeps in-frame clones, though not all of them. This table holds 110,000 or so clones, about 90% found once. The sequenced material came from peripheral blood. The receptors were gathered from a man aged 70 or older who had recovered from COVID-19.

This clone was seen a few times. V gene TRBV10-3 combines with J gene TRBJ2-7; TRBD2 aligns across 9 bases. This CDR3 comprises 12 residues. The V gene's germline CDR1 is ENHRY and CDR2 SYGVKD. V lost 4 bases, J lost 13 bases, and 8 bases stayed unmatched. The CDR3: CAISGLSGGPYF. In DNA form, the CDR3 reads TGTGCCATCAGTGGTCTTAGCGGGGGCCCCTACTTC.

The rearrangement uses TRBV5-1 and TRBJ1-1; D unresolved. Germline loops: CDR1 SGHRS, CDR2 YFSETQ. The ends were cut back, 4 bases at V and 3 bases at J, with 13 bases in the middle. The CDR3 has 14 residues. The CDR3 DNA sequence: TGCGCCAGCAGCCGGGGTTTACGGGACACTGAAGCTTTCTTT. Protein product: CASSRGLRDTEAFF.

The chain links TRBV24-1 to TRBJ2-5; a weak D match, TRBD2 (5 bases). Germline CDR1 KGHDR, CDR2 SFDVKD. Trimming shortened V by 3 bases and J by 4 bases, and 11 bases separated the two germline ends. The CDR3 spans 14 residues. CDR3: CATSDPTNPETQYF. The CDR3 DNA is TGTGCCACCAGTGATCCGACTAACCCAGAGACCCAGTACTTC.

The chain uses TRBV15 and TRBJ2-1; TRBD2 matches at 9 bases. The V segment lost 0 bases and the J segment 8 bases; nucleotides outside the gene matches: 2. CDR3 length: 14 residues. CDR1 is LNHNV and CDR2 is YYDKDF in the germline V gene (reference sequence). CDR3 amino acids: CATSREGTSYEQFF. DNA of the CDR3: TGTGCCACCAGCAGAGAAGGGACTAGCTATGAGCAGTTCTTC.

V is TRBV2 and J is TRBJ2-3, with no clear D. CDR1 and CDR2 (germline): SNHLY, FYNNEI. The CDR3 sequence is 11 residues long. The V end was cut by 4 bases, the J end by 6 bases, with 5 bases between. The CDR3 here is CASSGGDTQYF. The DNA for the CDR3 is TGTGCCAGCAGTGGCGGCGATACGCAGTATTTT. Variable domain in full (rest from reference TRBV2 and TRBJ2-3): EPEVTQTPSHQVTQMGQEVILRCVPISNHLYFYWYRQILGQKVEFLVSFYNNEISEKSEIFDDQFSVERPDGSNFTLKIRSTKLEDSAMYFCASSGGDTQYFGPGTRLTVL.

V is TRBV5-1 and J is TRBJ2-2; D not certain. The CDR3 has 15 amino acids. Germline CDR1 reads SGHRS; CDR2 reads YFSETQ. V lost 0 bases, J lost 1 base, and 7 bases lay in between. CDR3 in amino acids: CASSLGSGNTGELFF. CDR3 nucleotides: TGCGCCAGCAGCTTGGGCTCGGGGAACACCGGGGAGCTGTTTTTT.

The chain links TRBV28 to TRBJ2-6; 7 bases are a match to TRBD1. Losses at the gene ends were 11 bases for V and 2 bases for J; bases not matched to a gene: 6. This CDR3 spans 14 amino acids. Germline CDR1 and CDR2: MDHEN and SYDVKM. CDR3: CAVLTGPGANVLTF. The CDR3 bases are TGTGCCGTCTTGACAGGGCCTGGGGCCAACGTCCTGACTTTC.

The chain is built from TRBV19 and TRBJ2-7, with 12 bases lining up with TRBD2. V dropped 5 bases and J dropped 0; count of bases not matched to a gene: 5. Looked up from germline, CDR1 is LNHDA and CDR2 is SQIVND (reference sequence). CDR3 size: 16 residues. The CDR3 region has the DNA TGTGCCAGTAGTCCCCGACTAGCGGGGGACTCCTACGAGCAGTACTTC. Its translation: CASSPRLAGDSYEQYF.

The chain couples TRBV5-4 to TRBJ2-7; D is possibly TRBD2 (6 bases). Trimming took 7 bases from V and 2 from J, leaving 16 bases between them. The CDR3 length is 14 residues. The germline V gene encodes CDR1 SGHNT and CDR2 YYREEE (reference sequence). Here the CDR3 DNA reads TGTGCCAGCGCCTCGGGACTTTTCCCCTACGAGCAGTACTTC. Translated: CASASGLFPYEQYF.

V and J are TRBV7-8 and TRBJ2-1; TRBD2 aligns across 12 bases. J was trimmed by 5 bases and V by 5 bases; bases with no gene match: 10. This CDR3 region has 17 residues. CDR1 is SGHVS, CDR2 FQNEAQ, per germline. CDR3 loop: CASSQPPGLAGNNEQFF. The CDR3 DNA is TGTGCCAGCAGCCAACCCCCCGGACTAGCGGGAAACAATGAGCAGTTCTTC.